These T cell receptor beta chains were read from a single sample in a study of blood T cell repertoires in COVID-19. Only in-frame clones appear in the TCRdb table, and some are missing; sequencing was by immunoSEQ multiplex PCR. The table lists hundreds of thousands of clones, around 85% of them singletons. Input material: PBMCs or T cells enriched from blood (not recorded which). The receptor set was obtained from a man aged 35-49 years who had recovered from COVID-19. Each CDR3 is given without its conserved first and last residue. Clone size is shown for a subset of rows, as once, few, many or a class of expanded clone.

clone size | J gene | V gene | CDR3 protein
. | TRBJ2-2 | TRBV10-3 | AISESVAGTGELF
. | TRBJ1-1 | TRBV4-2 | ASSQDRTGATEAF
. | TRBJ1-5 | TRBV30 | AWSTGRSNQPQH
. | TRBJ1-4 | TRBV5-1 | ASSWGTAGGQNEKLF
. | TRBJ2-7 | TRBV19 | ASSLDRDRDHEQY
once | TRBJ2-7 | TRBV28 | ASSLVRRYEQY
. | TRBJ2-7 | TRBV2 | ASSPFSSSYEQY
. | TRBJ2-7 | TRBV19 | ASASGGPYEQY
. | TRBJ2-3 | TRBV9 | ASSGDRVDTQY
. | TRBJ2-3 | TRBV11-2 | ASSPTDRGQSNTQY
once | TRBJ1-3 | TRBV5-4 | ASSLASSGNTIY
. | TRBJ2-3 | TRBV5-1 | ASSLLAAPDTQY
. | TRBJ1-1 | TRBV6-5 | ASSKTGLSTEAF
. | TRBJ1-2 | TRBV12-3/TRBV12-4 | ASSFSTDYGYT
. | TRBJ2-1 | TRBV4-2 | ASSPARANYNEQF
. | TRBJ2-1 | TRBV7-2 | ASSIAGGNSYNEQF
few | TRBJ1-5 | TRBV7-2 | ASSLGGAGWGQPQH
. | TRBJ2-3 | TRBV25-1 | ASRIHEQGSSTDTQY
few | TRBJ2-2 | TRBV11-3 | ASSWAGINTGELF
. | TRBJ2-7 | TRBV9 | ASSVPRGLYEQY
. | TRBJ1-2 | TRBV29-1 | SVDYNYGYT
few | TRBJ1-2 | TRBV4-1 | ASTGAPSNYGYT
. | TRBJ2-1 | TRBV27 | ASSFLRAGGSGRSYNEQF
. | TRBJ2-7 | TRBV6-5 | ASSYEGGPTYEQY
. | TRBJ2-1 | TRBV19 | ASQRTSNSYNEQF
once | TRBJ1-1 | TRBV6-5 | ASSQGSNTEAF
. | TRBJ2-7 | TRBV5-1 | ASSFSAGREEQY
few | TRBJ1-2 | TRBV2 | AQHRGLIGYT
. | TRBJ1-2 | TRBV3-1/TRBV3-2 | ASSQGTDYYGYT
. | TRBJ2-5 | TRBV27 | ASRPSFGETQY
. | TRBJ1-1 | TRBV5-1 | ASSLATGNTEAF
. | TRBJ2-7 | TRBV11-2 | ASSLDGQTGKREQY
. | TRBJ1-1 | TRBV6-5 | ASQGTGATEAF
. | TRBJ2-2 | TRBV19 | ASRSGSVNTGELF
. | TRBJ1-2 | TRBV7-2 | ASSLGRLANYGYT
once | TRBJ2-3 | TRBV10-3 | AISPGLAGADTQY
. | TRBJ2-2 | TRBV7-9 | ATTRATGELF
. | TRBJ2-7 | TRBV19 | ASSIGTGSIREQY
. | TRBJ1-4 | TRBV7-9 | ASTRERLNEKLF
. | TRBJ1-5 | TRBV10-3 | AMGPGNQPQH
. | TRBJ2-1 | TRBV29-1 | SGGESLYNEQF
. | TRBJ1-1 | TRBV5-4 | ASRPGTGLARGEAF
. | TRBJ1-3 | TRBV30 | AWSGKGLYTIY
. | TRBJ1-3 | TRBV7-2 | ASSLYGVSGNTIY
. | TRBJ2-2 | TRBV12-5 | ATTRGTGELF
once | TRBJ1-2 | TRBV18 | ASSPETAPYGYT
. | TRBJ2-5 | TRBV5-5 | ASSFGETQY
. | TRBJ2-3 | TRBV11-1 | ASSPLSGSTDTQY
. | TRBJ2-3 | TRBV5-1 | ASSSTVGAGMDTQY
. | TRBJ2-7 | TRBV5-1 | ASSWFEMDEQY
. | TRBJ2-5 | TRBV30 | AWSVQGGETQY
. | TRBJ2-1 | TRBV30 | AWTSGLAGANEQF
once | TRBJ2-1 | TRBV20-1 | SASSLAADNEQF
. | TRBJ2-1 | TRBV5-1 | ASSRFGTGGYNEQF
. | TRBJ1-1 | TRBV12-5 | ASGLVLSRGPTEAF
. | TRBJ1-3 | TRBV7-8 | ASSLEATRGPYSGNTIY
once | TRBJ1-4 | TRBV7-9 | ASSLTTGLSEKLF
. | TRBJ1-1 | TRBV10-2 | ASRISGGSYNTEAF
. | TRBJ2-6 | TRBV7-3 | ASSLSSGTTSGANVLT